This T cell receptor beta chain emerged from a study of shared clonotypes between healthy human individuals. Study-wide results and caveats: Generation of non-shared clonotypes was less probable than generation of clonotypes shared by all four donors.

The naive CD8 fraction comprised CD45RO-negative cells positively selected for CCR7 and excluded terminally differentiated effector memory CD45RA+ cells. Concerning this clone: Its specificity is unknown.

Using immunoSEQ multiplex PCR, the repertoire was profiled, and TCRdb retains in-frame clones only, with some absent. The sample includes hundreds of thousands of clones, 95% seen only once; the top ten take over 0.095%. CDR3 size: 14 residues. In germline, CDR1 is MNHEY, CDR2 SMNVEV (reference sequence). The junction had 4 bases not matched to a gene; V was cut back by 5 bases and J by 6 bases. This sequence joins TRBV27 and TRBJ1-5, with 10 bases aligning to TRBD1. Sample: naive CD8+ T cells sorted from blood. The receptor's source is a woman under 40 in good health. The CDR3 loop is CASSPGTGVQPQHF. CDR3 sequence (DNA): TGTGCCAGCAGTCCCGGGACAGGGGTTCAGCCCCAGCATTTT.